Listed below are T cell receptor beta chains from one sample, sequenced in a study of beta chain features in type 1 diabetes. Produced via immunoSEQ multiplex PCR; TCRdb's table is partial and in-frame only. The data contain some 150,000 clones, roughly an eighth of them seen just once; the ten biggest clones take up roughly 1.4%. The material sequenced was central memory CD4+ T cells from blood. Receptors originate from a man in his late teens or twenties with type 1 diabetes. Each CDR3 is given with its conserved first and last residue. D genes are given only for firm matches. Not all rows give a size; the values are once, few, many and, for expanded clones, a class.

j_gene: TRBJ1-5
d_gene: NA
v_gene: TRBV4-1
abundance: NA
CDR3aa: CASSFQGGNQPQHF
CDR3nt: TGCGCCAGCAGCTTTCAGGGAGGCAATCAGCCCCAGCATTTT

j_gene: TRBJ2-2
d_gene: NA
v_gene: TRBV30
abundance: many
CDR3aa: CAWSVSLNTGELFF
CDR3nt: TGTGCCTGGAGTGTATCACTGAACACCGGGGAGCTGTTTTTT

j_gene: TRBJ1-1
d_gene: NA
v_gene: TRBV29-1
abundance: NA
CDR3aa: CSVALVGTEAFF
CDR3nt: TGCAGCGTTGCGCTGGTGGGCACTGAAGCTTTCTTT

j_gene: TRBJ2-7
d_gene: TRBD2
v_gene: TRBV27
abundance: NA
CDR3aa: CASSETKGLAYEQYF
CDR3nt: TGTGCCAGCAGTGAGACTAAGGGACTAGCCTACGAGCAGTACTTC

j_gene: TRBJ2-5
d_gene: NA
v_gene: TRBV5-1
abundance: few
CDR3aa: CASSTGQSQETQYF
CDR3nt: TGCGCCAGCAGCACCGGACAGTCACAAGAGACCCAGTACTTC

j_gene: TRBJ2-3
d_gene: TRBD2
v_gene: TRBV6-5
abundance: NA
CDR3aa: CASGKRETDTQYF
CDR3nt: TGTGCCAGCGGGAAGCGGGAGACAGATACGCAGTATTTT

j_gene: TRBJ1-6
d_gene: TRBD1
v_gene: TRBV9
abundance: few
CDR3aa: CASSGQGHNSPLHF
CDR3nt: TGTGCCAGCAGCGGACAGGGCCATAATTCACCCCTCCACTTT

j_gene: TRBJ1-4
d_gene: NA
v_gene: TRBV2
abundance: few
CDR3aa: CASRTDETNEKLFF
CDR3nt: TGTGCCAGCAGGACGGACGAGACTAATGAAAAACTGTTTTTT

j_gene: TRBJ2-2
d_gene: NA
v_gene: TRBV7-9
abundance: NA
CDR3aa: CASSLMSGAGELFF
CDR3nt: TGTGCCAGCAGCTTAATGTCAGGGGCCGGGGAGCTGTTTTTT

j_gene: TRBJ2-2
d_gene: NA
v_gene: TRBV9
abundance: few
CDR3aa: CASSVDTGELFF
CDR3nt: TGTGCCAGCAGCGTAGACACCGGGGAGCTGTTTTTT

j_gene: TRBJ2-7
d_gene: TRBD1
v_gene: TRBV7-8
abundance: NA
CDR3aa: CASSQSGTGIHYEQYF
CDR3nt: TGTGCCAGCAGCCAGAGCGGGACAGGGATCCACTACGAGCAGTACTTC

j_gene: TRBJ2-5
d_gene: TRBD1
v_gene: TRBV7-9
abundance: NA
CDR3aa: CASSRDSRETQYF
CDR3nt: TGTGCCAGCAGCCGGGACAGCCGAGAGACCCAGTACTTC

j_gene: TRBJ2-2
d_gene: TRBD1
v_gene: TRBV9
abundance: NA
CDR3aa: CASSLGQVNTGELFF
CDR3nt: TGTGCCAGCAGCCTCGGACAGGTGAACACCGGGGAGCTGTTTTTT

j_gene: TRBJ2-2
d_gene: NA
v_gene: TRBV5-1
abundance: few
CDR3aa: CASSGDRNTGELFF
CDR3nt: TGCGCCAGCAGCGGGGACCGGAACACCGGGGAGCTGTTTTTT

j_gene: TRBJ2-5
d_gene: TRBD2
v_gene: TRBV5-1
abundance: few
CDR3aa: CASSPSASGGQETQYF
CDR3nt: TGCGCCAGCAGCCCTTCGGCTAGCGGGGGACAAGAGACCCAGTACTTC

j_gene: TRBJ2-2
d_gene: TRBD1
v_gene: TRBV30
abundance: NA
CDR3aa: CAWSPGQGDTGELFF
CDR3nt: TGTGCCTGGAGCCCGGGACAGGGGGACACCGGGGAGCTGTTTTTT

j_gene: TRBJ2-1
d_gene: NA
v_gene: TRBV28
abundance: many
CDR3aa: CASRRQESSYNEQFF
CDR3nt: TGTGCCAGCAGAAGACAGGAGAGCTCCTACAATGAGCAGTTCTTC

j_gene: TRBJ2-6
d_gene: TRBD1
v_gene: TRBV11-3
abundance: few
CDR3aa: CASSPRDRGSGANVLTF
CDR3nt: TGTGCCAGCAGCCCCCGGGACAGGGGGTCTGGGGCCAACGTCCTGACTTTC

j_gene: TRBJ1-5
d_gene: TRBD1
v_gene: TRBV28
abundance: few
CDR3aa: CASSVSGTGGNQPQHF
CDR3nt: TGTGCCAGCAGTGTATCCGGGACAGGGGGTAATCAGCCCCAGCATTTT

j_gene: TRBJ2-1
d_gene: NA
v_gene: TRBV7-8
abundance: few
CDR3aa: CASSLAKDRLRSNEQFF
CDR3nt: TGTGCCAGCAGCTTAGCCAAAGACAGGTTAAGGTCCAATGAGCAGTTCTTC

j_gene: TRBJ2-7
d_gene: NA
v_gene: TRBV5-6
abundance: NA
CDR3aa: CASSFTGSYEQYF
CDR3nt: TGTGCCAGCAGCTTTACAGGGAGCTACGAGCAGTACTTC

j_gene: TRBJ1-3
d_gene: TRBD1
v_gene: TRBV6-5
abundance: few
CDR3aa: CASQDRDYSGNTIYF
CDR3nt: TGTGCCAGCCAAGACAGGGATTACTCTGGAAACACCATATATTTT

j_gene: TRBJ1-1
d_gene: NA
v_gene: TRBV7-9
abundance: many
CDR3aa: CASSLTANTEAFF
CDR3nt: TGTGCCAGCAGCTTGACAGCGAACACTGAAGCTTTCTTT

j_gene: TRBJ2-7
d_gene: NA
v_gene: TRBV10-3
abundance: many
CDR3aa: CAISGNYEQYF
CDR3nt: TGTGCCATCAGTGGCAACTACGAGCAGTACTTC

j_gene: TRBJ2-3
d_gene: TRBD1
v_gene: TRBV4-2
abundance: many
CDR3aa: CASSGPAGQGADTQYF
CDR3nt: TGTGCCAGCAGCGGGCCGGCAGGCCAGGGGGCAGATACGCAGTATTTT

j_gene: TRBJ1-4
d_gene: TRBD1
v_gene: TRBV30
abundance: NA
CDR3aa: CAWSLGTGGTEKLFF
CDR3nt: TGTGCCTGGAGTCTAGGGACAGGGGGCACTGAAAAACTGTTTTTT

j_gene: TRBJ2-3
d_gene: NA
v_gene: TRBV4-1
abundance: NA
CDR3aa: CASSPRAGQPDTQYF
CDR3nt: TGCGCCAGCAGTCCCCGGGCGGGACAACCAGATACGCAGTATTTT

j_gene: TRBJ1-5
d_gene: NA
v_gene: TRBV7-9
abundance: few
CDR3aa: CASSSDNQPQHF
CDR3nt: TGTGCCAGCAGCTCAGATAATCAGCCCCAGCATTTT

j_gene: TRBJ2-2
d_gene: NA
v_gene: TRBV7-2
abundance: few
CDR3aa: CASSLDSILNTGELFF
CDR3nt: TGTGCCAGCAGCTTGGACTCGATTCTAAACACCGGGGAGCTGTTTTTT

j_gene: TRBJ1-2
d_gene: NA
v_gene: TRBV6-5
abundance: NA
CDR3aa: CASRLSSGYTF
CDR3nt: TGTGCCAGCAGGCTTTCATCGGGCTACACCTTC

j_gene: TRBJ1-1
d_gene: NA
v_gene: TRBV20-1
abundance: NA
CDR3aa: CSARQGTEAFF
CDR3nt: TGCAGTGCTAGGCAGGGAACTGAAGCTTTCTTT

j_gene: TRBJ2-1
d_gene: NA
v_gene: TRBV7-9
abundance: NA
CDR3aa: CASSSAELYEQFF
CDR3nt: TGTGCCAGCAGCTCTGCCGAGTTGTATGAGCAGTTCTTC

j_gene: TRBJ2-5
d_gene: NA
v_gene: TRBV2
abundance: few
CDR3aa: CASSGGIQEETQYF
CDR3nt: TGTGCCAGCAGTGGAGGCATTCAGGAAGAGACCCAGTACTTC

j_gene: TRBJ1-2
d_gene: TRBD1
v_gene: TRBV30
abundance: NA
CDR3aa: CAGLKTGGRVYGYTF
CDR3nt: TGTGCCGGCCTGAAAACAGGGGGCCGGGTCTATGGCTACACCTTC

j_gene: TRBJ2-7
d_gene: NA
v_gene: TRBV30
abundance: few
CDR3aa: CAWFGGTAYEQYF
CDR3nt: TGTGCCTGGTTTGGCGGAACTGCCTACGAGCAGTACTTC

j_gene: TRBJ1-1
d_gene: NA
v_gene: TRBV4-1
abundance: many
CDR3aa: CASSQPKDTEAFF
CDR3nt: TGCGCCAGCAGCCAACCGAAGGACACTGAAGCTTTCTTT

j_gene: TRBJ2-1
d_gene: TRBD1
v_gene: TRBV18
abundance: NA
CDR3aa: CASSPPGQGKNEQFF
CDR3nt: TGTGCCAGCTCACCCCCGGGACAGGGGAAGAATGAGCAGTTCTTC

j_gene: TRBJ1-1
d_gene: NA
v_gene: TRBV11-2
abundance: NA
CDR3aa: CASNKQHTEAFF
CDR3nt: TGTGCCAGCAACAAACAGCACACTGAAGCTTTCTTT

j_gene: TRBJ2-3
d_gene: NA
v_gene: TRBV30
abundance: few
CDR3aa: CAWSVVADTQYF
CDR3nt: TGTGCCTGGAGTGTTGTAGCGGATACGCAGTATTTT

j_gene: TRBJ2-5
d_gene: NA
v_gene: TRBV30
abundance: many
CDR3aa: CAWSVAGRTGTQYF
CDR3nt: TGTGCCTGGAGTGTGGCGGGCCGGACCGGGACCCAGTACTTC

j_gene: TRBJ2-7
d_gene: TRBD1
v_gene: TRBV14
abundance: few
CDR3aa: CASSQNPGQGKGQYF
CDR3nt: TGTGCCAGCAGCCAAAACCCAGGACAGGGGAAGGGGCAGTACTTC

j_gene: TRBJ2-5
d_gene: NA
v_gene: TRBV9
abundance: NA
CDR3aa: CASSVDQGTQYF
CDR3nt: TGTGCCAGCAGCGTCGACCAAGGGACCCAGTACTTC

j_gene: TRBJ2-3
d_gene: NA
v_gene: TRBV5-1
abundance: many
CDR3aa: CASSLGADTQYF
CDR3nt: TGCGCCAGCAGCTTGGGCGCAGATACGCAGTATTTT

j_gene: TRBJ1-2
d_gene: NA
v_gene: TRBV6-4
abundance: few
CDR3aa: CASSDQAGLGGYTF
CDR3nt: TGTGCCAGCAGTGACCAGGCAGGGTTGGGCGGCTACACCTTC

j_gene: TRBJ2-3
d_gene: NA
v_gene: TRBV11-2
abundance: NA
CDR3aa: CASSLQGSSTDTQYF
CDR3nt: TGTGCCAGCAGCTTACAGGGATCTAGCACAGATACGCAGTATTTT

j_gene: TRBJ2-3
d_gene: NA
v_gene: TRBV6-6
abundance: few
CDR3aa: CASSYRSPLGTDTQYF
CDR3nt: TGTGCCAGCAGTTACCGCAGCCCTCTGGGCACAGATACGCAGTATTTT

j_gene: TRBJ1-2
d_gene: NA
v_gene: TRBV30
abundance: NA
CDR3aa: CAWSVPLFVGDTNYGYTF
CDR3nt: TGTGCCTGGAGTGTACCCCTTTTCGTGGGGGACACTAACTATGGCTACACCTTC

j_gene: TRBJ1-4
d_gene: NA
v_gene: TRBV29-1
abundance: NA
CDR3aa: CSVGQGLGKLFF
CDR3nt: TGCAGCGTTGGCCAGGGCCTGGGAAAACTGTTTTTT

j_gene: TRBJ1-1
d_gene: NA
v_gene: TRBV18
abundance: few
CDR3aa: CASSPPSEGYAFF
CDR3nt: TGTGCCAGCTCACCACCGTCTGAGGGGTACGCTTTCTTT

j_gene: TRBJ1-3
d_gene: TRBD1
v_gene: TRBV7-2
abundance: few
CDR3aa: CASSWGQGPSGNTIYF
CDR3nt: TGTGCCAGCAGCTGGGGACAGGGCCCGTCTGGAAACACCATATATTTT

j_gene: TRBJ2-7
d_gene: NA
v_gene: TRBV6-5
abundance: few
CDR3aa: CASTNSGEQYF
CDR3nt: TGTGCCAGCACGAATAGTGGCGAGCAGTACTTC